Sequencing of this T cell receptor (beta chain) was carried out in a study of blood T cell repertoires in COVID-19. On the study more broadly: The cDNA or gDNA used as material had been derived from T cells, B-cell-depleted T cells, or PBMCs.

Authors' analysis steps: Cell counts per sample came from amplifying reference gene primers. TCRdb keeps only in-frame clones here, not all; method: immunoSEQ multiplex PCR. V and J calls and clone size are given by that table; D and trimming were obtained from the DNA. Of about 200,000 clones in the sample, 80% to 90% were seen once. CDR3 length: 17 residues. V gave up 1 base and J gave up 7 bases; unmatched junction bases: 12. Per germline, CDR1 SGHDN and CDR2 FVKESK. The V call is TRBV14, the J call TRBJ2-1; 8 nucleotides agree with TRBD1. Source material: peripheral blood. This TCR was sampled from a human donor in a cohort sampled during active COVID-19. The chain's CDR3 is CASSQVGRTGRNNEQFF. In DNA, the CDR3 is TGTGCCAGCAGCCAAGTGGGGCGGACAGGGAGAAATAATGAGCAGTTCTTC.